The source of this T cell receptor beta chain is a study of vaccination and CD4 T cells after COVID-19. The wider study: Stimuli were overlapping spike peptide pools of SARS-CoV-2 and three common cold coronaviruses (HCoV-NL63, HCoV-OC43, HCoV-229E).

Treatment denoted: approximately nine-day PBMC culture with coronavirus spike peptide pools or control peptides (ViraFEST assay). The medium had half its volume replaced with fresh IL-2 medium on days 3 and 7. The CDR3 extends over 15 amino acids. The germline CDR1 and CDR2 sequences are SGHTA and FQGNSA. V lost 1 base and J lost 4; bases outside the gene matches: 2. Sequencing of DNA taken from cultured CD4+ T cells relied on the Oncomine TCR Beta short-read assay. The genomic DNA was obtained from cultured CD4+ T cells by extraction with the QIAamp micro DNA kit. TCRdb processed the PCR reads anew with MiXCR; each CDR3 protein has one entry. Found here are fewer than 15,000 distinct CDR3 sequences, around 44% of them singletons; the top ten hold about 13%. Concerning this clonotype: Its antigen is undetermined.

The source of this sequence is a human donor who had recovered from COVID-19. Material for sequencing was CD4+ T cells from blood, cultured in vitro. V and J are TRBV7-2 and TRBJ2-1, with 9 positions matching TRBD2. The CDR3 spells CASSLDSGGYNEQFF. The DNA of the CDR3 is TGTGCCAGCAGCTTAGATAGCGGGGGATACAATGAGCAGTTCTTC.